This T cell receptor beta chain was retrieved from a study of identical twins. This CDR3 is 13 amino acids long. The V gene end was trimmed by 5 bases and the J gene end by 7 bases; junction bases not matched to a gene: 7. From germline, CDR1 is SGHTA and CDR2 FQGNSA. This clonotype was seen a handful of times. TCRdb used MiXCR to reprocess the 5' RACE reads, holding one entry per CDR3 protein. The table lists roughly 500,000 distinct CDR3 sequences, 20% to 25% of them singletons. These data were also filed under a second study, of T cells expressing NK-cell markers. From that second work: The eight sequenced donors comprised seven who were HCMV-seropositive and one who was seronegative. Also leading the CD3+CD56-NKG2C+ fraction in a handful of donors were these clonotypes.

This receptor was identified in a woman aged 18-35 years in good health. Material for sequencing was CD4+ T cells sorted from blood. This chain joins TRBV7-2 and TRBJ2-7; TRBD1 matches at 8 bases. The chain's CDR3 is CASSPRTGWEQYF. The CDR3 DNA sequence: TGTGCCAGCAGCCCGAGGACAGGGTGGGAGCAGTACTTC. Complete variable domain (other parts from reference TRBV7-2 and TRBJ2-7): GAGVSQSPSNKVTEKGKDVELRCDPISGHTALYWYRQSLGQGLEFLIYFQGNSAPDKSGLPSDRFSAERTGGSVSTLTIQRTQQEDSAVYLCASSPRTGWEQYFGPGTRLTVT.